A single sample gave rise to the 10 T cell receptor beta chains below, sequenced in a study of cytomegalovirus exposure and HLA in healthy donors. Primers included in the PCR were 60 Vbeta and 13 Jbeta primers. Sequencing was performed with immunoSEQ multiplex PCR; in TCRdb, only in-frame clones are kept and a portion is missing. Found here are approximately 160,000 clones, approximately 73% of them singletons; the top ten hold 1.3% to 1.5%. Sample: PBMCs. The receptor source for this set is a man in his fifties or sixties in good health and CMV-seronegative.

The chain is built from TRBV7-9 and TRBJ2-1; the match to TRBD2 covers 9 bases. Germline CDR1 SEHNR, CDR2 FQNEAQ (reference sequence). V lost 7 bases and J lost 5; bases outside the gene matches: 12. The CDR3 totals 16 residues. CDR3 sequence reads: CASIVSGGIDHNEQFF. In DNA, the CDR3 is TGTGCCAGCATCGTTAGCGGGGGAATAGATCACAATGAGCAGTTCTTC.

This clone turned up a few times. The chain employs TRBV5-4 and TRBJ2-3; 9 nucleotides align to TRBD2. The CDR3 consists of 16 residues. The ends lost 0 bases at V and 2 bases at J; junction bases unmatched: 4. The germline V gene has CDR1 SGHNT and CDR2 YYREEE (reference sequence). The CDR3 region is CASSLASGAYTDTQYF. The CDR3 DNA reads TGTGCCAGCAGCTTGGCTAGCGGGGCTTACACAGATACGCAGTATTTT.

This clone was detected once. The CDR3 reads CASSGQGNSPLHF. The DNA of the CDR3 is TGTGCCAGCTCGGGACAGGGAAATTCACCCCTCCACTTT. The rearrangement uses TRBV6-5 and TRBJ1-6; TRBD1 matches at 9 bases. The junction had 3 bases not matched to a gene; V was cut back by 8 bases and J by 7 bases. Germline V gene lookup returns CDR1 MNHEY and CDR2 SVGAGI. The CDR3 is 13 amino acids.

This rearrangement joins TRBV9 to TRBJ1-1; 8 bases are shared with TRBD1. The V segment lost 4 bases and the J segment 0 bases; nucleotides outside the gene matches: 2. This CDR3 has 14 amino acids. Germline V gives CDR1 SGDLS, CDR2 YYNGEE. The CDR3 region has the DNA TGTGCCAGCAGCCGGGGACAGGTGAACACTGAAGCTTTCTTT. This encodes CASSRGQVNTEAFF.

The rearrangement uses TRBV11-2 and TRBJ1-1, with D perhaps matching TRBD1 (5 bases). Trimming removed 5 bases at V and 7 bases at J, with 17 bases between. Germline CDR1 reads SGHAT; CDR2 reads FQNNGV. The CDR3 has 14 amino acids. CDR3 sequence reads: CASSPIQGGGEAFF. In nucleotides, the CDR3 is TGTGCCAGCAGCCCTATTCAGGGCGGGGGTGAAGCTTTCTTT.

J is TRBJ1-2 and V is TRBV5-6; 8 bases are a match to TRBD1. With 4 bases clipped from V and 7 bases from J, the junction kept 9 bases outside the gene matches. Germline V lookup: CDR1 SGHDT, CDR2 YYEEEE. This CDR3 has 14 amino acids. CDR3 nucleotides: TGTGCCAGCAGCCTGGGACAGGCCACGGTTGGCTACACCTTC. This encodes CASSLGQATVGYTF. Full variable domain (rest looked up from reference TRBV5-6 and TRBJ1-2): DAGVTQSPTHLIKTRGQQVTLRCSPKSGHDTVSWYQQALGQGPQFIFQYYEEEERQRGNFPDRFSGHQFPNYSSELNVNALLLGDSALYLCASSLGQATVGYTFGSGTRLTVV.

The chain combines TRBV28 with TRBJ2-1; 7 bases map to TRBD1. CDR3 length equals 14 residues. Trimming at V came to 4 bases and at J to 6 bases, leaving 6 bases not matched to a gene. Germline CDR1 reads MDHEN; CDR2 reads SYDVKM. In nucleotides, the CDR3 is TGTGCCAGCAGTTCCGGACAGGTTCCCAATGAGCAGTTCTTC. Its protein product is CASSSGQVPNEQFF.

The chain recombines TRBV5-1 with TRBJ2-7, with 7 bases that match TRBD1. CDR1 is SGHRS and CDR2 is YFSETQ in the germline V gene. Trimming removed 4 bases from V and 1 base from J; junction bases left unmatched: 2. This CDR3 has 13 amino acids. For the CDR3, the DNA is TGCGCCAGCAGCGGGGGACAGTCCTACGAGCAGTACTTC. Protein product: CASSGGQSYEQYF.

V usage is TRBV7-9 and J usage is TRBJ1-4, with 8 bases that match TRBD1. The CDR3 sequence is 14 residues long. The junction had 3 bases not matched to a gene; V was cut back by 4 bases and J by 5 bases. CDR1 and CDR2 from the germline V gene are SEHNR and FQNEAQ (reference sequence). The CDR3, as DNA: TGTGCCAGCAGCTCACAGGGGGGGAATGAAAAACTGTTTTTT. Residues: CASSSQGGNEKLFF.

The CDR3 spells CASSSRDRGNSPLHF. CDR3 nucleotide sequence: TGTGCCAGCAGTTCTCGGGACAGGGGTAATTCACCCCTCCACTTT. This sequence joins TRBV2 and TRBJ1-6; TRBD1 matches 10 bases. With V trimmed by 5 bases and J by 6 bases, 4 bases remained unmatched. Germline assignment: CDR1 SNHLY and CDR2 FYNNEI. This CDR3 has 15 amino acids.